This T cell receptor beta chain stems from a study of shared T cell receptors in the human thymus. The CDR3 is 16 amino acids. The V gene end was trimmed by 3 bases and the J gene end by 0 bases; junction bases not matched to a gene: 3. The germline V gene has CDR1 SGHAT and CDR2 FQNNGV. Assay used: immunoSEQ multiplex PCR; TCRdb lists only in-frame clones, some missing. The table has hundreds of thousands of clones, over 75% seen once. These sequences were also reported in another study, on human thymus T cells. That paper adds: Obtained as resections during corrective heart surgery, the thymus tissue was then studied. Thymic repertoires overlap heavily among unrelated individuals, related research has reported.

This sequence joins TRBV11-2 and TRBJ1-1; 11 bases map to TRBD1. Sequencing used thymocytes. The clonotype comes from a girl less than two years old with a congenital heart defect. This chain's CDR3 is CASSLDRGRVNTEAFF. As DNA, the CDR3 is TGTGCCAGCAGCTTGGACAGGGGGCGTGTGAACACTGAAGCTTTCTTT.